These 13 T cell receptor beta chains came from one sample sequenced in a study of response to subunit inactivated influenza vaccine. TCRdb used MiXCR to reprocess the RT-PCR reads, holding one entry per CDR3 protein. The sample records a few hundred thousand distinct CDR3 sequences, 20% to 25% being singletons. Sequencing was performed on PBMCs from blood, taken less than 22 months after vaccination. The receptor set was obtained from a man between 50 and 75 years old who received an inactivated influenza vaccine.

The chain combines TRBV7-8 with TRBJ2-5; 7 nucleotides match TRBD1. The V and J ends lost 2 bases and 9 bases, in that order; junction bases with no gene match: 15. The CDR3 extends over 16 amino acids. Germline V gene data show CDR1 as SGHVS and CDR2 as FQNEAQ. CDR3: CASSLLNRGHQGAQYF. The CDR3 DNA sequence: TGTGCCAGCAGCTTACTTAACAGGGGACACCAAGGGGCCCAGTACTTC.

This chain connects TRBV20-1 to TRBJ2-5; D remains ambiguous. Germline CDR1 is DFQATT and CDR2 is SNEGSKA (reference sequence). The V gene lost 6 bases and the J gene lost 4 bases, with 12 bases spanning the gap. The CDR3 length is 12 residues. The CDR3 reads CSADSIIETQYF. The CDR3, as DNA: TGCAGTGCAGACTCGATAATAGAGACCCAGTACTTC.

V usage is TRBV6-1 and J usage is TRBJ1-6; D perhaps matches TRBD1 (5 bases). The length of the CDR3 is 14 residues. V gave up 0 bases and J gave up 6 bases, with 6 bases separating them. In germline, CDR1 is MNHNS, CDR2 SASEGT. CDR3 DNA: TGTGCCAGCAGTGAAGCCGGGGCTAATTCACCCCTCCACTTT. Translating it yields CASSEAGANSPLHF.

The genes are TRBV5-4 and TRBJ2-3; 15 positions agree with TRBD2. CDR3 length: 19 amino acids. V shed 2 bases, J shed 4 bases, and the junction held 11 bases outside the gene matches. Germline V gives CDR1 SGHNT, CDR2 YYREEE (reference sequence). CDR3 DNA sequence: TGTGCCAGCAGCTTTCGGACTAGCGGGAGGGCCGGTGTACCAGATACGCAGTATTTT. It is translated as CASSFRTSGRAGVPDTQYF. The entire variable domain, with the rest obtained from reference TRBV5-4 and TRBJ2-3, is as follows: ETGVTQSPTHLIKTRGQQVTLRCSSQSGHNTVSWYQQALGQGPQFIFQYYREEENGRGNFPPRFSGLQFPNYSSELNVNALELDDSALYLCASSFRTSGRAGVPDTQYFGPGTRLTVL.

This chain connects TRBV20-1 to TRBJ2-7, with 11 bases lining up with TRBD1. The CDR3 loop spans 16 amino acids. Losses at the gene ends were 4 bases for V and 4 bases for J; bases not matched to a gene: 12. The germline V gene encodes CDR1 DFQATT and CDR2 SNEGSKA (reference sequence). Here the CDR3 reads CSATGTGGNIGYEQYF. For the CDR3, the DNA is TGCAGTGCTACCGGGACAGGGGGAAACATCGGGTACGAGCAGTACTTC.

The V gene is TRBV5-1, the J gene TRBJ2-5; D possibly corresponds to TRBD1 (6 bases). The V end was cut by 2 bases, the J end by 1 base, with 9 bases between. CDR3 length: 14 residues. The V gene's germline CDR1 is SGHRS and CDR2 YFSETQ. CDR3 sequence: CASSLGQPQETQYF. Written as DNA, the CDR3 is TGCGCCAGCAGCTTAGGACAGCCCCAAGAGACCCAGTACTTC.

V is TRBV20-1 and J is TRBJ2-3; D ambiguous. The CDR3 is made up of 13 amino acids. Trimming left V 6 bases short and J 4 bases short, with 14 bases between. Germline V gives CDR1 DFQATT, CDR2 SNEGSKA (reference sequence). The CDR3 region has the DNA TGCAGTGCGAGTTCTAGTGGCCCAGATACGCAGTATTTT. Translating it yields CSASSSGPDTQYF.

This clonotype was counted between two and nine times. V usage is TRBV29-1 and J usage is TRBJ2-1, with 12 bases fitting TRBD2. This CDR3 spans 14 amino acids. The germline V gene has CDR1 SQVTM and CDR2 ANQGSEA. V lost 5 bases and J lost 9; bases outside the gene matches: 8. CDR3 DNA sequence: TGCAGCGTTCTAGCGGGAGGGCCAGAGGGTGAGCAGTTCTTC. Its protein product is CSVLAGGPEGEQFF.

The chain carries TRBV4-2 and TRBJ1-3, with D hard to call. This CDR3 spans 16 amino acids. Between the trimmed V and J ends, which lost 0 bases and 4 bases, there was a span of 13 bases. From germline, CDR1 is LGHNA and CDR2 YNFKEQ. The CDR3 sequence: CASSQDAGKLGNTIYF. The DNA for the CDR3 is TGTGCCAGCAGCCAAGATGCGGGGAAGCTGGGAAACACCATATATTTT.

The genes are TRBV3-1 and TRBJ2-2, with unresolved D. The ends were cut back, 3 bases at V and 7 bases at J, with 6 bases in the middle. CDR3 size: 12 residues. Germline V gene sequence: CDR1 LGHDT, CDR2 YNNKEL (reference sequence). The CDR3 here is CASSQPNGELFF. The CDR3 DNA is TGTGCCAGCAGCCAGCCAAACGGGGAGCTGTTTTTT.

This clonotype was observed a few times. The V call is TRBV6-1, the J call TRBJ2-2; the D gene is possibly TRBD1 (6 bases). The germline CDR1 and CDR2 sequences are MNHNS and SASEGT. This CDR3 has 14 amino acids. Trimming left V 5 bases short and J 4 bases short, with 11 bases between. For the CDR3, the DNA is TGTGCCAGCAGTATAGGGGGTAGCACCGGGGAGCTGTTTTTT. Translating it yields CASSIGGSTGELFF.

This clonotype has at least ten counts. The chain combines TRBV11-2 with TRBJ2-5; D unclear. The CDR3 has 14 residues. Between the trimmed V and J ends, which lost 2 bases and 2 bases, there was a span of 9 bases. Germline CDR1 SGHAT, CDR2 FQNNGV. The CDR3 sequence is CASSLIAPQETQYF. CDR3 nucleotide sequence: TGTGCCAGCAGCTTAATAGCCCCTCAAGAGACCCAGTACTTC.

This clonotype has ten or more counts. The chain has TRBV28 and TRBJ1-6, with D perhaps matching TRBD1 (6 bases). V was clipped by 5 bases and J by 10 bases, with 15 bases between them. The length of the CDR3 is 14 residues. The germline CDR1 and CDR2 sequences are MDHEN and SYDVKM. CDR3 protein: CASSPNTGFSPLHF. Written as DNA, the CDR3 is TGTGCCAGCAGTCCTAACACAGGGTTCTCACCCCTCCACTTT.